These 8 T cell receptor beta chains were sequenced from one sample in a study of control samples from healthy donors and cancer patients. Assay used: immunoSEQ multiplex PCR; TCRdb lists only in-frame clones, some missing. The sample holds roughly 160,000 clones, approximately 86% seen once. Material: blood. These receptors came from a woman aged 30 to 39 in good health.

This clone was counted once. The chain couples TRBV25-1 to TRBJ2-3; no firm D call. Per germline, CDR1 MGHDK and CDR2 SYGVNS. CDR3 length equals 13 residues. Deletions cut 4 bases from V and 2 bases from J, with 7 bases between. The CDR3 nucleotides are TGTGCCAGCAGTGTAACCCCCACAGATACGCAGTATTTT. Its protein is CASSVTPTDTQYF.

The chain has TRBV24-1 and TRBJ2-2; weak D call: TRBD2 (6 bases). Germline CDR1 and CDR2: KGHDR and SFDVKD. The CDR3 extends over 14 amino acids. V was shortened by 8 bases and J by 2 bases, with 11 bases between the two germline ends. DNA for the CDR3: TGTGCCACCATCGACGGGGGTAACACCGGGGAGCTGTTTTTT. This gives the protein CATIDGGNTGELFF.

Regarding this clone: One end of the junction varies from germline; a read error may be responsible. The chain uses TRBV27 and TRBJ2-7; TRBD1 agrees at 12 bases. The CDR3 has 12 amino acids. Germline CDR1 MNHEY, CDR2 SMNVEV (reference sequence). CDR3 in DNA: TGTGCCAGCAGTAGCCCGGGACAGGGGGCCACCTTC. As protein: CASSSPGQGATF.

The CDR3 region is CASLAGGTDTQYF. CDR3 nucleotide sequence: TGTGCCAGCCTGGCGGGGGGCACAGATACGCAGTATTTT. The V call is TRBV3-1 (or the pseudogene TRBV3-2), the J call TRBJ2-3; 7 positions match TRBD2. The junction had 3 bases not matched to a gene; V was cut back by 8 bases and J by 1 base. This CDR3 is built from 13 residues. Germline V gene sequence: CDR1 LGHDT, CDR2 YNNKEL (reference sequence).

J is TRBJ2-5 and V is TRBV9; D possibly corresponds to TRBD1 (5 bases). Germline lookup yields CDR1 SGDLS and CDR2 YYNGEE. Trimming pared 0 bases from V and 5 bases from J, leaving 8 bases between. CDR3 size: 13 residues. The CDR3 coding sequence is TGTGCCAGCAGCGTAGCAGGGTCGGAGACCCAGTACTTC. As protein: CASSVAGSETQYF. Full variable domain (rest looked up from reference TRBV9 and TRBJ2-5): DSGVTQTPKHLITATGQRVTLRCSPRSGDLSVYWYQQSLDQGLQFLIQYYNGEERAKGNILERFSAQQFPDLHSELNLSSLELGDSALYFCASSVAGSETQYFGPGTRLLVL.

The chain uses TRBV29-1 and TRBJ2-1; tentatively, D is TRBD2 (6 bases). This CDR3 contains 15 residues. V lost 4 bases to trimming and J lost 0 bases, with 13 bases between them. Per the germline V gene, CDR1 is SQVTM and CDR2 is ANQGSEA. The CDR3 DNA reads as TGCAGCGTTGCGGCTCCTAGCGCCTCCTACAATGAGCAGTTCTTC. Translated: CSVAAPSASYNEQFF.

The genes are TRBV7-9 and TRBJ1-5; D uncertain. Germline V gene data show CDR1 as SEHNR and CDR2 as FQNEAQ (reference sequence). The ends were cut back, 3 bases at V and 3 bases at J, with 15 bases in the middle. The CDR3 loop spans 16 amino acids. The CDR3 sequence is CASSLGRETHNQPQHF. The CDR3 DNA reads TGTGCCAGCAGCTTGGGAAGGGAGACCCACAATCAGCCCCAGCATTTT.

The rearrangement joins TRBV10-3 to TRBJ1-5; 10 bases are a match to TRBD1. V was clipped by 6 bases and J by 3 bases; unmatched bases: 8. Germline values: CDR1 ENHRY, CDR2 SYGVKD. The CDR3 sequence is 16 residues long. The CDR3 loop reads CAIRDDRGQSNQPQHF. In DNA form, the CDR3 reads TGTGCCATCAGGGACGACAGGGGGCAGTCCAATCAGCCCCAGCATTTT.